This T cell receptor (beta chain) was captured by sequencing in a study of CXCR3-negative and CXCR3-positive naive CD8 T cells. Study-level information: Around 140 million TRB reads were obtained overall (about 1.5 +/- 0.3 million per library). Study-wide findings and caveats: The TRBV-TRBJ usage of naive CXCR3-negative and CXCR3-positive cells was similar, but that of memory cells differed. CXCR3-positive naive cells carried more hydrophobic TRB CDR3s than CXCR3-negative naive cells did.

All TRB cDNA libraries came from 5' RACE performed with UMI labels. Reanalyzing the 5' RACE reads, TCRdb keeps one entry per CDR3 protein, without DNA. This table holds around 63,000 distinct CDR3 sequences. Germline V gene sequence: CDR1 SQVTM, CDR2 ANQGSEA. The CDR3 consists of 13 residues. Remarks on this clonotype: Its antigen is still unknown.

The chain carries TRBV29-1 and TRBJ2-2; the D call of TRBD2 rests on TCRdb alone, since no DNA is present to check it. The material sequenced was naive CXCR3+ CD8+ T cells from blood. Subset of the sample: CD45RO-CCR7+CD27+CD95- naive CD8+ T cells expressing CXCR3 (TNR3+). The receptor was derived from a human donor in good health. Some clones in this sample may be carry-over from other donors' samples. This chain's CDR3 is CSVIDYDTGELFF.